The 23 T cell receptor beta chains in this list originate from one sample, sequenced in a study of cytomegalovirus exposure and HLA in healthy donors. A multiplex PCR was run with 60 Vbeta primers and 13 Jbeta primers. Repertoires were generated with immunoSEQ multiplex PCR, while TCRdb's copy carries only in-frame clones and drops some. The sample holds tens of thousands of clones, roughly four fifths seen once. Sequencing used PBMCs. The receptors were sampled from a man aged 18-30 years in good health and CMV-seronegative.

This rearrangement joins TRBV18 to TRBJ2-7; D is ambiguous. Trimming cost V 3 bases and J 0 bases, with 9 bases left between them. Germline values: CDR1 KGHSH, CDR2 LQKENI. CDR3 size: 14 residues. The CDR3: CASSPLRVSYEQYF. The CDR3 region has the DNA TGTGCCAGCTCACCTCTCCGGGTCTCCTACGAGCAGTACTTC.

This clone appeared a few times. CDR3 protein: CATSRDIWNTEAFF. In DNA form, the CDR3 reads TGTGCCACCAGCAGAGATATTTGGAACACTGAAGCTTTCTTT. The rearrangement uses TRBV15 and TRBJ1-1; no clear D. Germline V gene lookup returns CDR1 LNHNV and CDR2 YYDKDF (reference sequence). V lost 0 bases and J 1 base, leaving 6 bases between the germline ends. This CDR3 is 14 amino acids long.

The genes are TRBV11-2 and TRBJ1-5; 7 bases are shared with TRBD1. The CDR3 length is 15 residues. V lost 2 bases, J lost 4 bases, and 5 bases stayed unmatched. From germline, CDR1 is SGHAT and CDR2 FQNNGV. CDR3 nucleotide sequence: TGTGCCAGCAGCTTAACAGGGGACGGTAATCAGCCCCAGCATTTT. Protein sequence: CASSLTGDGNQPQHF.

The V and J genes are TRBV6-5 and TRBJ2-5; D unresolved. V was clipped by 0 bases and J by 5 bases, with 10 bases between them. The germline V gene has CDR1 MNHEY and CDR2 SVGAGI. CDR3 length: 14 amino acids. For the CDR3, the DNA is TGTGCCAGCAGTTACTCGATTCTTCAGGAGACCCAGTACTTC. This codes for CASSYSILQETQYF.

The chain uses TRBV7-2 and TRBJ2-3; perhaps TRBD1 as D (5 bases). The V end was cut by 1 base, the J end by 0 bases, with 17 bases between. Germline-derived CDR1 and CDR2 are SGHTA and FQGNSA. The length of the CDR3 is 18 residues. In DNA form, the CDR3 reads TGTGCCAGCAGCTTAGGTATCAGTAGGGGTTATAGCACAGATACGCAGTATTTT. Amino acids: CASSLGISRGYSTDTQYF.

Details on this clone: No DNA is shown, since the ends of the CDR3 on it are uncertain; the CDR3 is the one TCRdb lists. The same CDR3 also results from other DNA sequences found in this sample. The chain is built from TRBV6-5 and TRBJ1-5. The CDR3 region is 15 residues in length, termini included. In germline, CDR1 is MNHEY, CDR2 SVGAGI. The CDR3 here is CASSSSGLGNQPQHF.

The J gene is TRBJ2-3, the V gene TRBV27, with a possible D match to TRBD1 (6 bases). V was shortened by 5 bases and J by 3 bases, with 12 bases between the two germline ends. Germline V lookup: CDR1 MNHEY, CDR2 SMNVEV (reference sequence). CDR3 length: 14 amino acids. For the CDR3, the DNA is TGTGCCAGCAGTCTCAGGGGTGCTACAGATACGCAGTATTTT. Protein sequence: CASSLRGATDTQYF.

For this clone: One end of the junction varies from germline; a read error may be responsible. This chain joins TRBV7-9 and TRBJ2-3; TRBD2 aligns across 10 bases. Per the germline V gene, CDR1 is SEHNR and CDR2 is FQNEAQ (reference sequence). This CDR3 has 15 residues. The CDR3 here is CASGLTSGGTDTQYF. CDR3 bases: TGTGCCAGCGGCTTAACTAGCGGGGGCACAGATACGCAGTATTTT.

V gene TRBV6-1 combines with J gene TRBJ1-5; 8 bases align to TRBD1. The V segment lost 5 bases and the J segment 6 bases; nucleotides outside the gene matches: 6. Germline-derived CDR1 and CDR2 are MNHNS and SASEGT. This CDR3 comprises 14 residues. CDR3 DNA sequence: TGTGCCAGCAGTAGCAGGGGGCGCGGTCAGCCCCAGCATTTT. Its translation is CASSSRGRGQPQHF.

V gene TRBV19 combines with J gene TRBJ1-3, with 7 bases fitting TRBD1. This CDR3 has 15 amino acids. With V trimmed by 7 bases and J by 1 base, 7 bases remained unmatched. Germline V CDR1 and CDR2: LNHDA, SQIVND (reference sequence). The CDR3 region is CASKAAGGSGNTIYF. For the CDR3, the DNA is TGTGCCAGTAAGGCGGCAGGGGGTTCTGGAAACACCATATATTTT.

V is TRBV6-6 and J is TRBJ1-2; 12 bases are a match to TRBD1. Germline trimming cut 8 bases from V and 3 bases from J; bases unmatched to any gene: 4. Germline CDR1 and CDR2: MNHNY and SVGAGI (reference sequence). The CDR3 is made up of 14 amino acids. The CDR3 coding sequence is TGTGCCAGCCATGGGACAGGGGGCGACTATGGCTACACCTTC. Its protein is CASHGTGGDYGYTF.

The J gene is TRBJ2-6, the V gene TRBV4-2; a weak D match, TRBD2 (6 bases). Germline CDR1 is LGHNA and CDR2 is YNFKEQ. V was clipped by 4 bases and J by 2 bases, with 15 bases between them. The CDR3 sequence is 17 residues long. The CDR3 loop reads CASSLRAGGAGANVLTF. The CDR3 coding sequence is TGTGCCAGCAGCCTAAGAGCAGGAGGGGCTGGGGCCAACGTCCTGACTTTC.

The rearrangement links TRBV27 to TRBJ2-7, with 7 nucleotides matching TRBD1. The CDR3 length is 15 residues. CDR1 is MNHEY, CDR2 SMNVEV, per germline (reference sequence). V shed 8 bases, J shed 0 bases, and the junction held 10 bases outside the gene matches. The CDR3 region has the DNA TGTGCCAGCGGTTACTCAGGGGGTCTCTCCTACGAGCAGTACTTC. Residues: CASGYSGGLSYEQYF.

On this clone itself: Mismatch with germline at one junction end may stem from a read error. The chain couples TRBV28 to TRBJ1-1; 10 bases are shared with TRBD1. There are 18 residues in the CDR3. Germline V gene data show CDR1 as MDHEN and CDR2 as SYDVKM. The CDR3 loop reads CAISLGGPGTGVGTEAFF. DNA for the CDR3: TGTGCCATCAGTTTGGGGGGCCCCGGGACAGGGGTGGGCACTGAAGCTTTCTTT.

The V and J genes are TRBV6-5 and TRBJ1-2, with a possible D match to TRBD1 (6 bases). The V gene lost 0 bases and the J gene lost 6 bases, with 11 bases spanning the gap. This CDR3 has 14 residues. CDR1 and CDR2 (germline): MNHEY, SVGAGI. CDR3 amino acids: CASSYSLGGHGYTF. DNA for the CDR3: TGTGCCAGCAGTTACTCGCTTGGGGGCCATGGCTACACCTTC.

The chain is built from TRBV6-6 and TRBJ1-5, with D unresolved. V lost 2 bases and J lost 3, with 8 bases in between. This CDR3 is built from 14 residues. Germline lookup yields CDR1 MNHNY and CDR2 SVGAGI (reference sequence). The CDR3 coding sequence is TGTGCCAGCAGTTACACTGGAGACAATCAGCCCCAGCATTTT. It codes for CASSYTGDNQPQHF.

Comments on this clone: At one end the junction does not follow the germline gene, possibly because of a read error. The chain uses TRBV6-6 and TRBJ2-7; TRBD1 is a possible D gene (5 bases). This CDR3 has 11 residues. Per the germline V gene, CDR1 is MNHNY and CDR2 is SVGAGI (reference sequence). CDR3 DNA: TGTGCCAGCAGTTACTCGGCAGGGTTGGACTTC. Protein product: CASSYSAGLDF.

The V call is TRBV5-8, the J call TRBJ2-1; TRBD2 might be the D (5 bases). This CDR3 has 18 residues. Germline CDR1 SGHTS, CDR2 YDEGEE. V lost 4 bases, J lost 7 bases, and 27 bases lay in between. CDR3 sequence reads: CASSLRVPRTVPPNEQFF. The CDR3 DNA sequence: TGTGCCAGCAGCCTTCGCGTGCCCCGGACTGTTCCTCCAAATGAGCAGTTCTTC.

The rearrangement uses TRBV4-3 and TRBJ2-1; D is unresolved. The CDR3 is 16 amino acids. CDR1 and CDR2 (germline): LGHNA, YSLEER. V was pared by 2 bases and J by 4 bases, with 15 bases between. The CDR3 spells CASSQTSPSPYNEQFF. DNA for the CDR3: TGCGCCAGCAGCCAAACTTCTCCTAGTCCGTACAATGAGCAGTTCTTC.

J is TRBJ2-1 and V is TRBV2; D unclear. V was pared by 6 bases and J by 4 bases, with 16 bases between. Germline V gives CDR1 SNHLY, CDR2 FYNNEI. The CDR3 runs to 15 residues. The CDR3 loop is CASREVPPIYNEQFF. CDR3 nucleotides: TGTGCCAGCAGAGAGGTCCCTCCTATATACAATGAGCAGTTCTTC.

This chain connects TRBV29-1 to TRBJ1-1, with 10 bases lining up with TRBD1. The CDR3 has 13 amino acids. Trimming cost V 7 bases and J 4 bases; bases outside gene matches: 6. CDR1 is SQVTM, CDR2 ANQGSEA, per germline. As DNA, the CDR3 is TGCAGCGCACGGACAGGGGGACGCACTGAAGCTTTCTTT. This translates into CSARTGGRTEAFF.

The rearrangement links TRBV9 to TRBJ1-1, with 10 bases identical to TRBD1. V dropped 4 bases and J dropped 5; count of bases not matched to a gene: 20. CDR1 and CDR2 (germline): SGDLS, YYNGEE. The CDR3 is made up of 19 amino acids. The CDR3 spells CASSPTLRDRGSGVTEAFF. The CDR3 DNA reads TGTGCCAGCAGCCCCACACTTCGGGACAGGGGCTCGGGGGTGACTGAAGCTTTCTTT.

This chain connects TRBV4-2 to TRBJ2-2; 7 bases are shared with TRBD1. The germline CDR1 and CDR2 sequences are LGHNA and YNFKEQ. CDR3 length equals 16 residues. Trimming at V came to 0 bases and at J to 6 bases, leaving 7 bases not matched to a gene. Written as DNA, the CDR3 is TGTGCCAGCAGCCAAGATCCAACAGGGGACGCCGGGGAGCTGTTTTTT. Translating it yields CASSQDPTGDAGELFF.